This TCR beta chain was retrieved from a study of blood T cells in healthy people across ages. Study overall: The template switching approach captured approximately one barcoded beta molecule for every two T cells.

In terms of origin and age, donors were healthy Caucasian individuals from Russia aged 6 to 90. Each sample had at least 6 million PBMCs isolated. V gave up 4 bases and J gave up 4 bases; unmatched junction bases: 12. Per the germline V gene, CDR1 is DFQATT and CDR2 is SNEGSKA (reference sequence). The CDR3 sequence is 15 residues long. Together with a sample-barcoded 5' primer, a J-beta primer mix was included in a second PCR lasting about 7 to 11 cycles. Each cDNA was tagged by a template-switch adaptor containing 12 random nucleotides. TCRdb re-analysed the 5' RACE reads in MiXCR, keeping a single row per CDR3 protein. Among hundreds of thousands of distinct CDR3 sequences listed, roughly 30% were seen once.

The gene calls are TRBV20-1 and TRBJ2-7, with 8 nucleotides matching TRBD2. Sequencing was carried out using blood. The sequence was collected from a woman of 80 years or more in good health. The DNA for the CDR3 is TGCAGTGCTAAAGGCCCGGGGGGGCAACTTTACGAGCAGTACTTC. Its protein product is CSAKGPGGQLYEQYF.